This TCR beta chain was recorded in a study of CD8+CD57+ T cells in acquired aplastic anemia. Study as a whole: An average of roughly 2.9 ug of DNA was obtained from sorted CD4+ and CD8+ cells. Among healthy donors, CD4+ cells averaged approximately 10 million reads.

Germline V gene data show CDR1 as KGHSH and CDR2 as LQKENI. The CDR3 loop spans 14 amino acids. This clonotype was detected once. The antigen is not known. A read error may produce the germline difference seen at one junction end. General study results and limits: The number of CD8+ CDR3 sequences shared by patients and controls was about 27.

Genomic DNA, the template, was used for profiling of the TCR beta VDJ and CDR3. TCRdb analysed the reads with MiXCR anew, one entry per CDR3 protein. Here the sample spans 200,000 to 250,000 distinct CDR3 sequences, 34% being singletons. The sequencing input was sorted CD4+, CD8+, or CD8+CD57+ T cells (not recorded which) from PBMCs. The chain employs TRBV18 and TRBJ2-7; 7 nucleotides match TRBD1. The receptor's source is a human donor in good health, serving as a control. CDR3 sequence (DNA): TGTGCCAGCTCACTCGTAAACAGGGGCTCGGAGCAGCACTTC. Its translation: CASSLVNRGSEQHF.